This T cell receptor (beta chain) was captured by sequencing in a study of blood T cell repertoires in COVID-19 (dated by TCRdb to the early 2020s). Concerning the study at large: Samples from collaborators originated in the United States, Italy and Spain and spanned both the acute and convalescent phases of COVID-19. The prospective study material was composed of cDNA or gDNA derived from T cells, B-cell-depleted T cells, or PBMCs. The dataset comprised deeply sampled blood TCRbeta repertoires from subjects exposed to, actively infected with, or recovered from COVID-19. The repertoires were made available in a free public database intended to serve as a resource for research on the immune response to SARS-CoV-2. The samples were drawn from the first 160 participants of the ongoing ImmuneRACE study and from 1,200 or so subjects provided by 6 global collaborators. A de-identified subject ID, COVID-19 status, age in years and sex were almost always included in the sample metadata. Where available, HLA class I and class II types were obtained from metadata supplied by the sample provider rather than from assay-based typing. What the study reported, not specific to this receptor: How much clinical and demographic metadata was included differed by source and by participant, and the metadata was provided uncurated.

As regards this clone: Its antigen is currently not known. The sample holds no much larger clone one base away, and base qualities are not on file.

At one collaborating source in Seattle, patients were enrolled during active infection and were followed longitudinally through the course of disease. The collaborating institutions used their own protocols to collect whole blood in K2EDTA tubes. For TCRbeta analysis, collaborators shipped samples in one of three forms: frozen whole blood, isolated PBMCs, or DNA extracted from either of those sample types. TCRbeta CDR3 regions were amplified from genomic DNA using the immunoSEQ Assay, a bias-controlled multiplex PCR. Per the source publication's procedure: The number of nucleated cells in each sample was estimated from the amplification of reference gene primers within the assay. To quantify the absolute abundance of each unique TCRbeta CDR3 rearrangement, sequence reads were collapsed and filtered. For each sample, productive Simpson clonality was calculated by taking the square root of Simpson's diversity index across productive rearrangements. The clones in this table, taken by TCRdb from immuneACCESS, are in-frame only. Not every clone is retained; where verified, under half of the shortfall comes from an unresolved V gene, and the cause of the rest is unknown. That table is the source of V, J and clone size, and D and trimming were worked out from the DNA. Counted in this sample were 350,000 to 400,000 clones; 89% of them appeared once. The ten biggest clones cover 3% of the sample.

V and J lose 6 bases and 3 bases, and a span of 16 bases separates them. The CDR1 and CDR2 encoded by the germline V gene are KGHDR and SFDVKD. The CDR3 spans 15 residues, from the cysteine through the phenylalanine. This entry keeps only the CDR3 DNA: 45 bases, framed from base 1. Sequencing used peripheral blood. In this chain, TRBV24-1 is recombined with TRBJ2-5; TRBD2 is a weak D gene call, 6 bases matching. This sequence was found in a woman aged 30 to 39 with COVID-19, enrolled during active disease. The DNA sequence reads TGTGCCACCAGTAGAGCAGGGAGGAACAAAGAGACCCAGTACTTC. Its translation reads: CATSRAGRNKETQYF.